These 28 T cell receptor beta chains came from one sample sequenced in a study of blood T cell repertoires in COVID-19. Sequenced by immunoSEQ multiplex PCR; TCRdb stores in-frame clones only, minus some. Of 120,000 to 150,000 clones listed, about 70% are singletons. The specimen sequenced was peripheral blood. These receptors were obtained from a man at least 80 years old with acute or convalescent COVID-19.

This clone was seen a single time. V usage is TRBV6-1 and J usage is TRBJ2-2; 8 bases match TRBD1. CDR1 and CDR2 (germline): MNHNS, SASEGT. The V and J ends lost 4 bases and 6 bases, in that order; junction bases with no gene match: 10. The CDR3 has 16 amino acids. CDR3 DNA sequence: TGTGCCAGCAGTGCCATAATGACAGGGGTGGCCGGGGAGCTGTTTTTT. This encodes CASSAIMTGVAGELFF.

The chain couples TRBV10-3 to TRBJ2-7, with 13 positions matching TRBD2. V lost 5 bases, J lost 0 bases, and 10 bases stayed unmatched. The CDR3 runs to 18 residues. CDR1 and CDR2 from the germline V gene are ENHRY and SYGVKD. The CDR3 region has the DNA TGTGCCATCAGTCTTCAACTGGGACTAGCGGGGAGCTCCTACGAGCAGTACTTC. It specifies CAISLQLGLAGSSYEQYF.

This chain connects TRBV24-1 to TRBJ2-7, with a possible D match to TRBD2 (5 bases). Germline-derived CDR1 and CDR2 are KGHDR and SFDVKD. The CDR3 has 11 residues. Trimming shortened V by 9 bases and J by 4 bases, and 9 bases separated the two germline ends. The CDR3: CATLRRYEQYF. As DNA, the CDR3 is TGTGCCACCCTCAGGAGGTACGAGCAGTACTTC.

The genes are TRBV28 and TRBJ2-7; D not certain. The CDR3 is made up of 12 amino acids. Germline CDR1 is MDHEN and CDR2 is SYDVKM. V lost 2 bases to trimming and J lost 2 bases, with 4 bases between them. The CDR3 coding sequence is TGTGCCAGCAGTTTACCCACCTACGAGCAGTACTTC. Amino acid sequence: CASSLPTYEQYF.

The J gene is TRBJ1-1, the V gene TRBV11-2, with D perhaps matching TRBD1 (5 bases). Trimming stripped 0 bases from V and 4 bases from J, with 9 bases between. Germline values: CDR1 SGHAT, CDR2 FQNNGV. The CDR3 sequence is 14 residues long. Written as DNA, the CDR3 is TGTGCCAGCAGCTTAGATTTCCAGGGCACTGAAGCTTTCTTT. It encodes CASSLDFQGTEAFF. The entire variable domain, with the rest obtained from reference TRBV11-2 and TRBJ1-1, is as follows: EAGVAQSPRYKIIEKRQSVAFWCNPISGHATLYWYQQILGQGPKLLIQFQNNGVVDDSQLPKDRFSAERLKGVDSTLKIQPAKLEDSAVYLCASSLDFQGTEAFFGQGTRLTVV.

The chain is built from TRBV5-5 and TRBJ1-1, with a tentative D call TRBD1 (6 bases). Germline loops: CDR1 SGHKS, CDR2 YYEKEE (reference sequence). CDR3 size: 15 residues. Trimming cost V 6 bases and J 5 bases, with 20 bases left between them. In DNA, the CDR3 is TGTGCCAGCAACCCCAATCCCAGGGGCTGGACTGAAGCTTTCTTT. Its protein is CASNPNPRGWTEAFF.

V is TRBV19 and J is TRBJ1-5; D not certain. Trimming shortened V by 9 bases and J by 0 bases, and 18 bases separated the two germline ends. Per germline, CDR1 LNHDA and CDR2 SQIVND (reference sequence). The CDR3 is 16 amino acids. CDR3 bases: TGTGCCAGCACTCGGGGAGGGAGGTATAGCAATCAGCCCCAGCATTTT. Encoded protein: CASTRGGRYSNQPQHF.

This chain's CDR3 is CASSERGQVVWTEAFF. CDR3 coding DNA: TGTGCCAGCAGTGAAAGGGGACAGGTTGTATGGACTGAAGCTTTCTTT. This chain links TRBV2 with TRBJ1-1, with 8 positions matching TRBD1. V trimming: 2 bases; J trimming: 5 bases; junction bases outside the gene matches: 10. CDR1 and CDR2 (germline): SNHLY, FYNNEI. CDR3 length equals 16 residues.

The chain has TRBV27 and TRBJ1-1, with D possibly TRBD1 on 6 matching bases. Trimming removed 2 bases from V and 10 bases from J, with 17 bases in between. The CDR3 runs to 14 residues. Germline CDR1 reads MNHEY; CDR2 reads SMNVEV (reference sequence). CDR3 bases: TGTGCCAGCAGTTTAACAAAGTCCCCAGGGGTAGCTTTCTTT. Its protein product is CASSLTKSPGVAFF.

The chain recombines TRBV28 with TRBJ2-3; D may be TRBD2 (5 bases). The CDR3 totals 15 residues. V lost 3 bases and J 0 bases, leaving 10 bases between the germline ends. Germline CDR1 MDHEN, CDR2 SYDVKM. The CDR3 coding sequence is TGTGCCAGCAGTTTTCGGGGTTCTAGCACAGATACGCAGTATTTT. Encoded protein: CASSFRGSSTDTQYF.

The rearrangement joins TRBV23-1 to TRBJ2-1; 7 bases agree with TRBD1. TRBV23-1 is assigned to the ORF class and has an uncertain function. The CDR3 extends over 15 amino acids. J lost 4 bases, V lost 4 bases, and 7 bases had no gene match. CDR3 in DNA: TGCGCCAGCAGTCCCCGGGACAGACATTACAATGAGCAGTTCTTC. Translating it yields CASSPRDRHYNEQFF.

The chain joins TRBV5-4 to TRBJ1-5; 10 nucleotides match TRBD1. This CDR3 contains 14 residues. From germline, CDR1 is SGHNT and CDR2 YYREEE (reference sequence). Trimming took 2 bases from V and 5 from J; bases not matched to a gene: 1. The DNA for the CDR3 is TGTGCCAGCAGCTTAGGGACAGGGGATCAGCCCCAGCATTTT. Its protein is CASSLGTGDQPQHF.

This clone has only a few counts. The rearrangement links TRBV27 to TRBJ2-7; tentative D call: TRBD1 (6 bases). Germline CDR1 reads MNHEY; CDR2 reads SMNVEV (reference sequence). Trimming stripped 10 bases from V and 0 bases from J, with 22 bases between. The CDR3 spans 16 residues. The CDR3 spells CATKRPTGRLSYEQYF. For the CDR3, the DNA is TGTGCCACCAAGCGCCCGACAGGACGACTCTCCTACGAGCAGTACTTC.

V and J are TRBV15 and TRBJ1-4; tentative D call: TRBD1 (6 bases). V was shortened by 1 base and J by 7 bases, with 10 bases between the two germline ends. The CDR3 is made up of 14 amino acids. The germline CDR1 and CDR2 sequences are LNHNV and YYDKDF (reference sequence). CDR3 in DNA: TGTGCCACCAGCAGAGCGACAGGAACTGAAAAACTGTTTTTT. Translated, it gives CATSRATGTEKLFF.

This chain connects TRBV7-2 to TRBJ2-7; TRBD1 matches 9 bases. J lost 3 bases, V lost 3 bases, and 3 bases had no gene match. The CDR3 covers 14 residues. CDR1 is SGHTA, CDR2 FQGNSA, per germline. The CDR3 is CASSLGQGFYEQYF. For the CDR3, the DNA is TGTGCCAGCAGCTTGGGACAGGGATTCTACGAGCAGTACTTC.

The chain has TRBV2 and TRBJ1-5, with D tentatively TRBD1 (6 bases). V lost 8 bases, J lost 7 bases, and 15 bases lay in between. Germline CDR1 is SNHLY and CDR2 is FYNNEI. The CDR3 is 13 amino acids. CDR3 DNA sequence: TGTGCCAGCGCTGGGCAGGGGTCCCAGCCCCAGCATTTT. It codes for CASAGQGSQPQHF.

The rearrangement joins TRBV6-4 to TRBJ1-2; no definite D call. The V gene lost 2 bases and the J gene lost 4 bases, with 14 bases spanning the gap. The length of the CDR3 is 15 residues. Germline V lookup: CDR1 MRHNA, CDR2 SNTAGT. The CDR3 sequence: CASSDTRGGVYGYTF. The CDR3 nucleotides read TGTGCCAGCAGTGACACCCGAGGCGGCGTCTATGGCTACACCTTC.

CDR3 coding DNA: TGCGCCAGCAGCCAAGAAGTTGGACAGGGGGCGAGGCAGCCCCAGCATTTT. Translating gives CASSQEVGQGARQPQHF. The chain joins TRBV4-1 to TRBJ1-5, with TRBD1 identical over 11 bases. The germline V gene encodes CDR1 MGHRA and CDR2 YSYEKL. Trimming took 0 bases from V and 7 from J; bases not matched to a gene: 8. The CDR3 has 17 residues.

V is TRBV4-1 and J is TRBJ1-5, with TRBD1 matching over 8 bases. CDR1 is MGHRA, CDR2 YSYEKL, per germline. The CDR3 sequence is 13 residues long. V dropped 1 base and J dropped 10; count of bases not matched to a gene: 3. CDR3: CASSQGRGPPQHF. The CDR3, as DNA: TGCGCCAGCAGCCAAGGCAGGGGGCCACCCCAGCATTTT.

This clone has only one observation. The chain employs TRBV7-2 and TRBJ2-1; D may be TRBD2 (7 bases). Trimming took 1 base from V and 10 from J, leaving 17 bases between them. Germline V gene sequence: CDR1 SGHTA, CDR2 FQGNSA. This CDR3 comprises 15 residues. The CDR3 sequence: CASSLVGGGFGEQFF. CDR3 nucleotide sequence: TGTGCCAGCAGCTTAGTGGGGGGGGGCTTCGGCGAGCAGTTCTTC.

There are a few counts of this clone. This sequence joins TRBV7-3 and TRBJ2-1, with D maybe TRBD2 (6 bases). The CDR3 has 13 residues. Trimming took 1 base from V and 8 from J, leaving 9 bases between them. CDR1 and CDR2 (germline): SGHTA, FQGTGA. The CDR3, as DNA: TGTGCCAGCAGCTTAAGGGGAGGAGATGAGCAGTTCTTC. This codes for CASSLRGGDEQFF.

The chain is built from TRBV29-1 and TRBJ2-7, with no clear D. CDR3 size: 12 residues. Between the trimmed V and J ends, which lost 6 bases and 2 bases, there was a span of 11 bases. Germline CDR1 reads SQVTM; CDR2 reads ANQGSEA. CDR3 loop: CSVVLGAYEQYF. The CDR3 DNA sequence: TGCAGCGTCGTACTCGGAGCCTACGAGCAGTACTTC.

CDR3 sequence (DNA): TGTGCCACCTCTAGCGGGGACTACAATGAGCAGTTCTTC. This translates into CATSSGDYNEQFF. This chain joins TRBV15 and TRBJ2-1; TRBD2 agrees at 9 bases. Germline V gives CDR1 LNHNV, CDR2 YYDKDF (reference sequence). The V gene end was trimmed by 8 bases and the J gene end by 3 bases; junction bases not matched to a gene: 2. This CDR3 has 13 residues.

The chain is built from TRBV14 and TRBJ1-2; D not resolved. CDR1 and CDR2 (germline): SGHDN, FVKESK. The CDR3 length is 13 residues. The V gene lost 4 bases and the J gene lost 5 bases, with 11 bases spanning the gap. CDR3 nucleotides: TGTGCCAGCAGCCTCATAGGAGCTTATGGCTACACCTTC. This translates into CASSLIGAYGYTF.

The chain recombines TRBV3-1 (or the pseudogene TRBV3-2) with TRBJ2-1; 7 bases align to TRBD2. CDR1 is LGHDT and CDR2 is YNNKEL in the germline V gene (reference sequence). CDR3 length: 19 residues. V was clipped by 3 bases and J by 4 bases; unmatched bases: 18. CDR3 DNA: TGTGCCAGCAGCCAGGGGGGAAGCGGGGCGACGGCGTGGTACAATGAGCAGTTCTTC. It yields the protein CASSQGGSGATAWYNEQFF.

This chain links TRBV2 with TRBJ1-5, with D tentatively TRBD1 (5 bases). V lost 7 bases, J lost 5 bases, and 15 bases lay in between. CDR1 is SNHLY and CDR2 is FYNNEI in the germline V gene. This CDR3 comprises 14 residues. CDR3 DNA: TGTGCCAGCATGTCCAGGGAAGGGCATCAGCCCCAGCATTTT. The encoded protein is CASMSREGHQPQHF.

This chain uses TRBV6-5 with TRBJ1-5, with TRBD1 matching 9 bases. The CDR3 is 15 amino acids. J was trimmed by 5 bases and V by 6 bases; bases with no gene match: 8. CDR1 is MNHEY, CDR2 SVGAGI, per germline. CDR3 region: CASRKETGGYQPQHF. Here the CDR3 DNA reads TGTGCCAGCAGGAAGGAGACAGGGGGTTATCAGCCCCAGCATTTT.

CDR3 in DNA: TGTGCCAGCAGCTTAATCGGGGGTAGGGAGACCCAGTACTTC. As protein: CASSLIGGRETQYF. This chain joins TRBV7-3 and TRBJ2-5; a weak D match, TRBD2 (6 bases). CDR1 is SGHTA and CDR2 is FQGTGA in the germline V gene. V was trimmed by 1 base and J by 5 bases, leaving 11 bases between them. The CDR3 is 14 residues long.